This T cell receptor beta chain is drawn from a study of early T cells in non-severe SARS-CoV-2 infection. The study's findings and limits: The matching step, a VDJdb search, favored anti-spike CD8 responses and missed private and CD4 specificities.

A note on this clonotype: Its antigen is undetermined.

Tagging with unique molecular identifiers was applied to individual cDNA molecules. Each CDR3 protein is one row after TCRdb ran MiXCR on the 5' RACE reads. The data contain tens of thousands of distinct CDR3 sequences, 5% to 7.5% of them seen just once; the ten biggest clones take up about 5.9%. The CDR3 totals 16 residues. Trimming took 6 bases from V and 6 from J, leaving 27 bases between them. Looked up from germline, CDR1 is DFQATT and CDR2 is SNEGSKA (reference sequence). The TCR was taken from an adult who was a healthcare worker with PCR-confirmed SARS-CoV-2 infection or an uninfected control (not recorded which). The chain employs TRBV20-1 and TRBJ2-7, with D possibly matching TRBD2 (6 bases). Sequencing was performed on whole blood, taken at baseline. Here the CDR3 reads CSAGVLGTPGFFEQYF. In DNA, the CDR3 is TGCAGTGCCGGAGTTCTCGGGACTCCGGGGTTTTTCGAGCAGTACTTC.